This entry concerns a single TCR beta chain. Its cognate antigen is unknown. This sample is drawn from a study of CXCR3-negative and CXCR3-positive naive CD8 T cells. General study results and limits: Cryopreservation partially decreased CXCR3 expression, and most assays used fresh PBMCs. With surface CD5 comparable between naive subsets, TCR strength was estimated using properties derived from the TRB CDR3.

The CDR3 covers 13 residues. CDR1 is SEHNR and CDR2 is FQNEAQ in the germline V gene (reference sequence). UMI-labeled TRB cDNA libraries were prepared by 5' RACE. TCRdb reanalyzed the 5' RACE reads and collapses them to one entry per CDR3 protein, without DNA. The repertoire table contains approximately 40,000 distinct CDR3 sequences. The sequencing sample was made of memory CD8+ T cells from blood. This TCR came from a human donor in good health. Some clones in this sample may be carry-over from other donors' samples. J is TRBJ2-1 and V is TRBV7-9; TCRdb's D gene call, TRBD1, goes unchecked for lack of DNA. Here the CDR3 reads CASSWDSKDEQFF.